What follows is one T cell receptor beta chain and its context. Its antigen specificity is not known. No clone much larger than this one lies a single base away; base qualities are absent. Libraries were built with the immunoSEQ multiplex PCR assay. Roughly 10^5 TCR templates per sample were assayed on the deep sequencing platform. Genomic DNA extracted from sorted T cells was used for TCRbeta CDR3 sequencing. Concerning the study's data processing: The R programming language was used for clonal analysis of the TCRbeta CDR3 data. Alloreactive CD4+ and CD8+ clones were identified by comparing unstimulated samples to CFSE-low samples taken after the reaction. By matching sequences to the repertoires of sorted unstimulated Treg and non-Treg cells, each alloreactive CD4+ clone was assigned a regulatory or non-regulatory origin. TCRdb provides this immuneACCESS table in a form limited to in-frame rearrangements. Some clones are lacking; in checked studies, under half of them reflect an unresolved V gene, and why the rest are absent is not known. The D gene and trimming were derived from the DNA, and the V and J assignments and clone size from that table. Recorded for this sample are about 94,000 clones; around 94% of them occurred a single time. The ten largest clonotypes hold less than 0.4% of the sample.

V ends up 1 base short and J 0 bases short, with an unmatched junction base count of 8. Its CDR3 holds 17 amino acids, cysteine through phenylalanine. This entry keeps only the CDR3 DNA: 51 bases, framed from base 1. Per the germline V gene, SGHTA is the CDR1 and FQGNSA is the CDR2. Sorted unstimulated T cells and proliferating T cells recovered from mixed lymphocyte reactions underwent TCRbeta CDR3 sequencing. Fresh whole blood from nine to eleven HLA-typed healthy donors served as the source for isolating PBMCs. To map where alloreactive clones came from, unstimulated CD4+ non-regulatory T cells were FACS-sorted. This sample is drawn from a study of siplizumab effects on memory and regulatory T cells (dated by TCRdb to between 2017 and 2020). With respect to the entire study: The effect of the anti-CD2 antibody siplizumab on alloreactive T-cell subsets was examined in allogeneic mixed lymphocyte reactions constructed from human PBMCs.

What the study reported, not specific to this receptor: Siplizumab significantly lowered the cumulative frequency of alloreactive sequences that could be traced to unstimulated CD4+ memory T cells. Whether proliferating Tregs from siplizumab cultures actually had suppressive function was not functionally confirmed. For roughly 75-96% of proliferating CD4+ or CD8+ clones, no naive or memory phenotype could be assigned. Because sequences at frequencies below about 10^-5 were poorly captured, only a minor fraction of alloreactive clones could be mapped back to unstimulated subsets. In reactions with siplizumab, an average of about 75% of mappable alloreactive CD4+ clones were Treg-derived, compared with around 30% in control reactions. Compared with memory T cells, unstimulated naive T cells appeared more diverse, and naive cells seemed to make a substantial contribution to the alloresponse.

The chain couples TRBV7-2 to TRBJ1-2, with 7 bases aligning to TRBD1. The receptor was isolated from a human donor in good health. The sequenced sample consisted of non-Treg CD4+ T cells sorted from blood. The cell subset or site label for this specimen denotes: FACS-sorted unstimulated CD4+ non-regulatory T cells. The encoded CDR3 is CASSLGLRGTANYGYTF. The base sequence is TGTGCCAGCAGCTTAGGATTAAGGGGGACAGCTAACTATGGCTACACCTTC.